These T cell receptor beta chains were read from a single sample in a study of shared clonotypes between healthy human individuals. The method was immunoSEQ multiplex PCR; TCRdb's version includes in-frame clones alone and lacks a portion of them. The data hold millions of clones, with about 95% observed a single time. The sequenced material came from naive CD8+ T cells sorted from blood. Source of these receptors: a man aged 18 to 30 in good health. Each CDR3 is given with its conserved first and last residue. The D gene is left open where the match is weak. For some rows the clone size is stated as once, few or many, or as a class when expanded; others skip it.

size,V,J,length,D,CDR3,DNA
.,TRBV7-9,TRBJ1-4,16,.,CASSLSAWRPEEKLFF,TGTGCCAGCAGCTTGTCTGCCTGGAGGCCGGAGGAAAAACTGTTTTTT
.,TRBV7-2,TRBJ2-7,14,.,CASSPDTSSYEQYF,TGTGCCAGCAGCCCCGACACCAGCTCCTACGAGCAGTACTTC
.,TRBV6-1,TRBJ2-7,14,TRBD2,CASSVRAGGYEQYF,TGTGCCAGCAGTGTTCGAGCGGGAGGCTACGAGCAGTACTTC
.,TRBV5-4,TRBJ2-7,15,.,CASSLRQGKVYEQYF,TGTGCCAGCAGCCTGCGGCAGGGTAAGGTCTACGAGCAGTACTTC
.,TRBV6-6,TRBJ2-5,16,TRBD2,CASSTPGLAYLETQYF,TGTGCCAGCAGTACCCCGGGACTAGCATACCTGGAGACCCAGTACTTC
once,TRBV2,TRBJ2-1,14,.,CASSHGPPHNEQFF,TGTGCCAGCAGCCATGGACCCCCCCACAATGAGCAGTTCTTC
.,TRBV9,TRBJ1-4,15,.,CASSVGGGPNEKLFF,TGTGCCAGCAGCGTAGGAGGAGGCCCTAATGAAAAACTGTTTTTT
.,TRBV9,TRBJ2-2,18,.,CASSVAGRDNPNTGELFF,TGTGCCAGCAGCGTAGCGGGGCGGGACAACCCGAACACCGGGGAGCTGTTTTTT
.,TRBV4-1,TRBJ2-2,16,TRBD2,CASSQVAGSNTGELFF,TGCGCCAGCAGCCAAGTAGCGGGGTCGAACACCGGGGAGCTGTTTTTT
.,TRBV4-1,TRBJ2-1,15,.,CASSPRTDAYNEQFF,TGCGCCAGCAGCCCACGCACTGACGCCTACAATGAGCAGTTCTTC
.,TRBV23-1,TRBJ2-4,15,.,CASSQAQDPKNIQYF,TGCGCCAGCAGTCAGGCGCAGGATCCCAAAAACATTCAGTACTTC
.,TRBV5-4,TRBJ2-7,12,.,CASSLGEYEQYF,TGTGCCAGCAGCTTGGGGGAATACGAGCAGTACTTC
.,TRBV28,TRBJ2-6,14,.,CASTETSGANVLTF,TGTGCCAGCACTGAAACCTCTGGGGCCAACGTCCTGACTTTC
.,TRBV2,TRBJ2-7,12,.,CATSGHSYEQYF,TGTGCCACTTCAGGGCATTCGTACGAGCAGTACTTC
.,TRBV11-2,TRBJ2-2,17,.,CASSLDQGPLNTGELFF,TGTGCCAGCAGCTTAGACCAGGGGCCCCTGAACACCGGGGAGCTGTTTTTT
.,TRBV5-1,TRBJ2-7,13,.,CASSSDRTYEQYF,TGCGCCAGCAGTTCGGACAGAACCTACGAGCAGTACTTC
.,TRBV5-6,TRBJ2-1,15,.,CASSRTRDNYNEQFF,TGTGCCAGCAGCCGCACCCGGGACAACTACAATGAGCAGTTCTTC
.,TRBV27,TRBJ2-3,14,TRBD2,CASTSGGSSDTQYF,TGTGCCAGCACTTCGGGGGGGTCTTCAGATACGCAGTATTTT
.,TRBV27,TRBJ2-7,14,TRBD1,CASSSQGAYSEQYF,TGTGCCAGCAGTTCTCAGGGGGCGTACTCCGAGCAGTACTTC
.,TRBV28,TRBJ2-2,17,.,CASSPITGLEDTGELFF,TGTGCCAGCAGTCCCATCACAGGGTTAGAGGACACCGGGGAGCTGTTTTTT
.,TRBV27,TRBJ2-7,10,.,CASGNYEQYF,TGTGCCAGCGGGAATTACGAGCAGTACTTC
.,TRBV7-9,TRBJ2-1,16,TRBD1,CASSSTPGQGRNEQFF,TGTGCCAGCAGCTCAACCCCGGGACAGGGCCGGAATGAGCAGTTCTTC
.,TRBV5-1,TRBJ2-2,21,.,CASSPMGPGLGAKGNTGELFF,TGCGCCAGCAGCCCGATGGGGCCGGGACTCGGGGCTAAGGGAAACACCGGGGAGCTGTTTTTT
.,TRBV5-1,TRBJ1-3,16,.,CASSLGPISSGNTIYF,TGCGCCAGCAGCTTGGGACCGATTAGCTCTGGAAACACCATATATTTT
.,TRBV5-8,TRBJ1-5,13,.,CASSQGFNQPQHF,TGTGCCAGCAGCCAGGGGTTTAATCAGCCCCAGCATTTT
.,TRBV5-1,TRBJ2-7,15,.,CASSLFGGDSYEQYF,TGCGCCAGCAGCTTGTTTGGCGGGGACTCCTACGAGCAGTACTTC
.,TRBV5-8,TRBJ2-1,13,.,CASSLDWNNEQFF,TGTGCCAGCAGCTTAGACTGGAACAATGAGCAGTTCTTC
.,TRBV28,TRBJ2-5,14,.,CASSGGGVQETQYF,TGTGCCAGCAGTGGAGGGGGCGTCCAAGAGACCCAGTACTTC